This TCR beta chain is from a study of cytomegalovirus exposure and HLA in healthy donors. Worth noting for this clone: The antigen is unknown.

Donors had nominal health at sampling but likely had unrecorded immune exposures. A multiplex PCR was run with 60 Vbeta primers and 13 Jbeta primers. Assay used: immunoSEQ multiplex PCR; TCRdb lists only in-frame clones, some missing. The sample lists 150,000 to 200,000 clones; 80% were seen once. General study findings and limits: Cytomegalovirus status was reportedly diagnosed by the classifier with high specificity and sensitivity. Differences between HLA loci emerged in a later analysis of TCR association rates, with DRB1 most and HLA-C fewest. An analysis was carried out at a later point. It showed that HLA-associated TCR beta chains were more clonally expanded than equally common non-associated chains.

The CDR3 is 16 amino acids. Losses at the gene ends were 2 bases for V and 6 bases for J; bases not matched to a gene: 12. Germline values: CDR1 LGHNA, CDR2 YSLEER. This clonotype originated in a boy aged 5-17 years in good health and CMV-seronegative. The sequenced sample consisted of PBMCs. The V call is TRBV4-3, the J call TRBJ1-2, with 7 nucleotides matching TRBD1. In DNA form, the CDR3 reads TGCGCCAGCAGCCAACTCGGGACAGTCCCCTCGGATGGCTACACCTTC. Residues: CASSQLGTVPSDGYTF.